This entry features one T cell receptor beta chain sequence. Its antigen remains unidentified. Germline V gene data show CDR1 as SGHNT and CDR2 as YYREEE (reference sequence). This CDR3 is 14 amino acids long. Trimming pared 4 bases from V and 1 base from J, leaving 11 bases between. This sample is drawn from a study of human T cells and chemical hapten exposure. Study conclusions and caveats: TCRs whose frequency exceeded 1 in 1000 remained the same following DPC sensitization.

The library labeled individual cDNA molecules by adding unique molecular identifiers to them. TCRdb re-called the 5' RACE reads with MiXCR, one entry per CDR3 protein. There are about 81,000 distinct CDR3 sequences in the sample; more than 7% occur only once, and 2% to 2.5% lies in the top ten. Extraction yielded total RNA from whole blood (unfractionated). The gene calls are TRBV5-4 and TRBJ2-5, with D tentatively TRBD2 (6 bases). This sequence was found in a male donor in good health. CDR3 sequence (DNA): TGTGCCAGCAGCGGCCGGGACTCCCAAGAGACCCAGTACTTC. Residues: CASSGRDSQETQYF. Variable domain in full (rest from reference TRBV5-4 and TRBJ2-5): ETGVTQSPTHLIKTRGQQVTLRCSSQSGHNTVSWYQQALGQGPQFIFQYYREEENGRGNFPPRFSGLQFPNYSSELNVNALELDDSALYLCASSGRDSQETQYFGPGTRLLVL.